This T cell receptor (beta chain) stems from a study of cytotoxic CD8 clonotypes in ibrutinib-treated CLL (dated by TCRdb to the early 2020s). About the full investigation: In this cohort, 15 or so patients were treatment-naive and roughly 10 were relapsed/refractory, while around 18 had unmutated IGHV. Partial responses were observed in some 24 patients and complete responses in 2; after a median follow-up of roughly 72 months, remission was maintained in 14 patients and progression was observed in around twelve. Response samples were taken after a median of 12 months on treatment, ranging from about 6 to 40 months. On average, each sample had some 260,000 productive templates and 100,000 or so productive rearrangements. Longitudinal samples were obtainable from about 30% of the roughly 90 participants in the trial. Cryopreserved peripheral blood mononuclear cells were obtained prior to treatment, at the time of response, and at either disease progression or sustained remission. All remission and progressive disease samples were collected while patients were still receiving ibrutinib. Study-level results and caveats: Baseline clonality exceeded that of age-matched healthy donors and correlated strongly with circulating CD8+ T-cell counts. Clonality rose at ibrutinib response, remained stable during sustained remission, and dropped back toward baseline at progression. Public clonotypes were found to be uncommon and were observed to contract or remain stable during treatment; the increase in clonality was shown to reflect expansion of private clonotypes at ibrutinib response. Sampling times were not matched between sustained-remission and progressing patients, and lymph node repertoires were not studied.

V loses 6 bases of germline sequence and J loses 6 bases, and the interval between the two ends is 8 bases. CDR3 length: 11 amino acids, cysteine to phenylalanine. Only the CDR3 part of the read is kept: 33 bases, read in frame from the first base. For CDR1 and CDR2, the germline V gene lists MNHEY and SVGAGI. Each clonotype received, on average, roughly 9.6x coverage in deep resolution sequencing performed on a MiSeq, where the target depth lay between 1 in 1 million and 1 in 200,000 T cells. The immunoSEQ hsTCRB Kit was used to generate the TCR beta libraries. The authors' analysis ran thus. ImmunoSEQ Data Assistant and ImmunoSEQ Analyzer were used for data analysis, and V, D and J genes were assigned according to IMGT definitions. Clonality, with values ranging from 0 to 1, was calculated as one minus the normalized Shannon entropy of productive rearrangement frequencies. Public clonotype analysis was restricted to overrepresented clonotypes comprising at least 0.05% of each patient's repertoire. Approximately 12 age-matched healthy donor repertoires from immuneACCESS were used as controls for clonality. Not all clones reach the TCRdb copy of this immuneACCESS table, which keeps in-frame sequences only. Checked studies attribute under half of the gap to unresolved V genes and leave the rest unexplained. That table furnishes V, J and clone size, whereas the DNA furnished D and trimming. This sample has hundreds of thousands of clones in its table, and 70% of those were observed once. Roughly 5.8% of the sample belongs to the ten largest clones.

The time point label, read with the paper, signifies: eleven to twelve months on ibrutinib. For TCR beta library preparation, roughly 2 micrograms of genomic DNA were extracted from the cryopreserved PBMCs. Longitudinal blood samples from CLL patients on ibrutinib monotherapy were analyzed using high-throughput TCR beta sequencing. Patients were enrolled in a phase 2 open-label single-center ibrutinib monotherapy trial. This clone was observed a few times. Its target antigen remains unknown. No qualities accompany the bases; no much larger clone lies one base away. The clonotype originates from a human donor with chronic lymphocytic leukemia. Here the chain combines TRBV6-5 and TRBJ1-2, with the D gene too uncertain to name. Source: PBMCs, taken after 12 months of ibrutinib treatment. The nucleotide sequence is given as TGTGCCAGCAGAACGACACATGGCTACACCTTC. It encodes CASRTTHGYTF.